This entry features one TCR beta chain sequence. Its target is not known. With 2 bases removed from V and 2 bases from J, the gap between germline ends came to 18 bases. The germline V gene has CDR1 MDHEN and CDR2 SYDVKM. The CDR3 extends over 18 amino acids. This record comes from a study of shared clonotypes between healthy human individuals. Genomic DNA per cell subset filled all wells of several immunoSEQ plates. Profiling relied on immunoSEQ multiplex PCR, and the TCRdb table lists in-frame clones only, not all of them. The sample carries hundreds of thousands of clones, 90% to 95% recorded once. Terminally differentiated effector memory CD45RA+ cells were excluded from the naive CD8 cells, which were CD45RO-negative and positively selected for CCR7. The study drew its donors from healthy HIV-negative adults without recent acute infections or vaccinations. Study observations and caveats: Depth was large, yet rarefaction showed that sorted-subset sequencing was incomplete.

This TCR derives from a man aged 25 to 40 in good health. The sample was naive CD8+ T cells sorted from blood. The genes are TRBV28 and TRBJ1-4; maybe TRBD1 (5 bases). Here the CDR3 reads CASSLPVEGSGTNEKLFF. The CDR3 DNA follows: TGTGCCAGCAGTTTACCGGTCGAGGGTTCAGGGACTAATGAAAAACTGTTTTTT.